This T cell receptor (beta chain) was sequenced in a study of T cells in Graves' hyperthyroidism and ophthalmopathy (dated by TCRdb to about 2019). For the study in its entirety: Peripheral blood samples were taken at initial diagnosis, before any treatment was given. To identify TCR V-J signatures that set the groups apart, the researchers used a discovery cohort of about a hundred patients, made up of 40 to 45 with Graves' ophthalmopathy and 57 with stable Graves' hyperthyroidism. An independent validation cohort of under 20 hyperthyroidism patients and about 16 patients who later progressed to ophthalmopathy tested prospective prediction of ophthalmopathy. In addition, the study compared T-cell repertoires in thyroid tissue and in blood from several Graves' hyperthyroidism patients. Once sampling was done, hyperthyroidism patients were given methimazole at a starting dose of 30 mg daily, whereas ophthalmopathy patients were given high-dose intravenous methylprednisolone. For training and testing, the 80 to 100 patients in the discovery cohort were randomly divided in a 7:3 ratio. The paper describes TCR Vbeta CDR3 sequencing of 135 peripheral blood samples, made up of about 40 ophthalmopathy patients, roughly 75 hyperthyroidism patients and 17 progressor patients.

Including cysteine and phenylalanine, the CDR3 has 17 amino acids. Just CDR3 DNA is preserved here, 51 bases in frame from base 1. V is pared back by 3 bases and J by 8 bases, with 22 bases lying between the germline termini. CDR1 and CDR2 (LGHNA, YSLEER) derive from the germline V gene. To note about this clonotype: The specificity of this receptor is unknown. No base-level quality is on record; no much larger clone is a single base apart.

The TCR beta CDR3 regions were amplified from RNA transcripts. The TCR CDR3 was subjected to a first round of RT-PCR using the HTBI primer set and the Qiagen OneStep RT-PCR kit. Libraries were constructed in a second round of multiplex PCR, after which size selection and purification were carried out. Libraries were sequenced paired-end with 100 bp reads on an Illumina HiSeq2000. The study's processing was this. SOAPnuke was used to process the raw data, with reads discarded if the reads contained adapters or uncalled bases, had a mean Phred below 15, or lacked an exact constant-primer or identifier match. COPE v1.2.5 was used to merge high-quality paired reads, and clonotypes were defined as unique nucleotide sequences. Clonotypes were aligned to IMGT TRBV, TRBD and TRBJ reference segments using MiTCR v1.1. Analysis was restricted to V-J combinations with a frequency above 0.0001, which covered roughly 99% of repertoires. A TCS score was defined as the ratio of F50 (clonal expansion) to E x V (chaos), with BLOSUM62-based TCRdist applied between CDR3 peptides within each V-J. Welch's t-statistics and random forest reduced fewer than 600 V-J features to 10 to 15, which were used in a naive Bayes classifier (R e1071). TCRdb cleaned the public reads at Q25 with fastp, built clones with MiXCR and kept in-frame beta chains. Each CDR3 protein appears once, grouped with its most common genes and DNA. The V and J calls follow TCRdb's processing rather than the paper's. For this sample there are hundreds of thousands of distinct CDR3 sequences; around 13% appear just once. The ten largest clones represent under 15% of the sample.

The study at large found these results: Blood samples also contained most of the expanded thyroid clonotypes (frequency above 0.001), which suggests that blood repertoires may reflect thyroid immune responses. Ophthalmopathy was separated from stable hyperthyroidism by a 13 V-J signature model, with 87.88% sensitivity and about 84% specificity obtained in cross-validation and 80%/75% obtained in testing. In validation, the model predicted progression to ophthalmopathy a median of roughly 6.2 months before onset, with approximately 68% sensitivity and almost 75% specificity. No statistical method was used to fix the sample size in advance, and group allocation was not hidden from the investigators.

In the ophthalmopathy patients, disease was moderately to severely active, with a Clinical Activity Score of 3 or more, a NOSPECS grade of 4 or more, and a duration of less than 3 months. The study excluded patients with uncontrolled infections, other autoimmune diseases, pregnancy or lactation. Clinical symptoms, serum thyroxine and TRAb, thyroid ultrasound, and orbital computed tomography formed the basis for the diagnoses. PBMCs were separated from around 9.1 ml of fresh peripheral blood using Ficoll-Paque density gradient centrifugation. Total RNA was extracted with Trizol reagent, and quality was checked on an Agilent 2100 Bioanalyzer.

Input material: blood. The TCR originated in a woman between 50 and 59 years old with Graves' ophthalmopathy. The sequence links TRBV4-3 to TRBJ1-4; TRBD1 is possibly the D segment (6 matching bases). Read as DNA, the sequence is TGCGCCAGCAGCCAGGAAGGCCCGGCAGGGGCGTGGGAAAAACTGTTTTTT. Its product reads: CASSQEGPAGAWEKLFF.